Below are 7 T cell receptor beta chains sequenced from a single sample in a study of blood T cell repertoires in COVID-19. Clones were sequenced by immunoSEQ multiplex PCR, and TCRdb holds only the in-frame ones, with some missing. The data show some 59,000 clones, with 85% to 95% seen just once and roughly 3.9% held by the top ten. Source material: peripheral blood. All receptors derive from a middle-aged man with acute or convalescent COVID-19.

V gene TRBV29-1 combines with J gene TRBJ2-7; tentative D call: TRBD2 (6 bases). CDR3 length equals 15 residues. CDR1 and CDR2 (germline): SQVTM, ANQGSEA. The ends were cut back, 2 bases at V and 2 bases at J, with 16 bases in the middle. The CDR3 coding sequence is TGCAGCGTTGAACGGGGTAAGGGCGGGACCTACGAGCAGTACTTC. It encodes CSVERGKGGTYEQYF.

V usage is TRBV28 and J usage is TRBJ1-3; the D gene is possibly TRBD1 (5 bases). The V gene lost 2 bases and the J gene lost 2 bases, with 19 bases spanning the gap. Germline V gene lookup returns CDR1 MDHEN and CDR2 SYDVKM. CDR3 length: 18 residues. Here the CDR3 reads CASSLPPGGQLTGNTIYF. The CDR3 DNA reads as TGTGCCAGCAGTTTACCGCCGGGCGGACAACTTACTGGAAACACCATATATTTT.

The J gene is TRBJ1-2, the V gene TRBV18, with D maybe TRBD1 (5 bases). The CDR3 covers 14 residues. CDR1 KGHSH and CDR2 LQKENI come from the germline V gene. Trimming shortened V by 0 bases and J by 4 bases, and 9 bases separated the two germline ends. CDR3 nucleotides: TGTGCCAGCTCACCACCGGTGGGGGGCTATGGCTACACCTTC. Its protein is CASSPPVGGYGYTF.

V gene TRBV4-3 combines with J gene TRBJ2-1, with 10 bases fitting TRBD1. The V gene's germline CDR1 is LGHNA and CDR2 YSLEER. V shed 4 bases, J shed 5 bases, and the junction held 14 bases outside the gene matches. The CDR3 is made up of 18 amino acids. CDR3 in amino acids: CASSRESPTGGYHNEQFF. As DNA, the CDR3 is TGCGCCAGCAGCCGGGAGTCCCCGACAGGGGGCTATCACAATGAGCAGTTCTTC.

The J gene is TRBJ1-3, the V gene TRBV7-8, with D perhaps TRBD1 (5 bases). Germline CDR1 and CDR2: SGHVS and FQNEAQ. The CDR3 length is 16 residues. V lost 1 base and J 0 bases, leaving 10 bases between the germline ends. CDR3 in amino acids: CASSLDHRSSGNTIYF. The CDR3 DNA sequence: TGTGCCAGCAGCTTAGATCACAGGAGCTCTGGAAACACCATATATTTT.

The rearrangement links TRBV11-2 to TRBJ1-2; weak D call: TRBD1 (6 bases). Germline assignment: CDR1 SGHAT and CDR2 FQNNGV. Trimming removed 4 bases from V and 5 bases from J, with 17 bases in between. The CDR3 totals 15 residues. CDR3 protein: CASSSPEAQGYGYTF. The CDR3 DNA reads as TGTGCCAGCAGCTCCCCGGAGGCGCAGGGGTATGGCTACACCTTC.

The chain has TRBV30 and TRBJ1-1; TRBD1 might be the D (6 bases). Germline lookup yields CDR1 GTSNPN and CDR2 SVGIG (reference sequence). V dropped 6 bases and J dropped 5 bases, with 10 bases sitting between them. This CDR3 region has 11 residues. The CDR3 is CACAGETEAFF. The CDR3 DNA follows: TGTGCCTGCGCAGGGGAAACTGAAGCTTTCTTT.